This is a list of T cell receptor beta chains from one sample in a study of cytomegalovirus exposure and HLA in healthy donors. Clones were sequenced by immunoSEQ multiplex PCR, and TCRdb holds only the in-frame ones, with some missing. The table has around 92,000 clones, around 79% seen once; the top ten hold approximately 3%. The sample was PBMCs. These TCRs come from a female donor in good health and CMV-seropositive. CDR3s include the opening cysteine and the closing phenylalanine or tryptophan. A D gene is named only where the DNA matches it firmly. Size values are once, few and many counts, or a class for expanded clones, and some rows have none.

V	size	J	D	CDR3	DNA
TRBV9	.	TRBJ2-5	TRBD2	CASSLGLAGEAETQYF	TGTGCCAGCAGCCTCGGACTAGCGGGAGAGGCAGAGACCCAGTACTTC
TRBV28	.	TRBJ1-3	.	CASSLHEADTIYF	TGTGCCAGCAGTCTTCATGAGGCTGACACCATATATTTT
TRBV5-6	few	TRBJ2-1	TRBD2	CASGSLSGGAGEQFF	TGTGCCAGCGGATCCCTTAGCGGGGGGGCTGGAGAGCAGTTCTTC
TRBV29-1	.	TRBJ2-7	TRBD1	CSVKTGQGPYEQYF	TGCAGCGTTAAGACCGGACAGGGACCCTACGAGCAGTACTTC
TRBV18	few	TRBJ1-1	TRBD1	CASSQNSGTGETEAFF	TGTGCCAGCTCACAAAATTCCGGGACAGGGGAAACTGAAGCTTTCTTT
TRBV2	.	TRBJ2-3	.	CASSEFSSTDTQYF	TGTGCCAGCAGTGAGTTTTCAAGCACAGATACGCAGTATTTT
TRBV14	few	TRBJ2-1	TRBD2	CASSQVRLAGFYNEQFF	TGTGCCAGCAGCCAAGTTAGGCTAGCGGGTTTCTACAATGAGCAGTTCTTC
TRBV2	.	TRBJ1-1	.	CASSVMNTEAFF	TGTGCCAGCAGTGTTATGAACACTGAAGCTTTCTTT
TRBV9	.	TRBJ2-1	.	CASSVGSGSYNEQFF	TGTGCCAGCAGCGTGGGTAGCGGTTCCTACAATGAGCAGTTCTTC
TRBV5-4	.	TRBJ2-7	TRBD2	CASSSRLAGGFGAYEQYF	TGTGCCAGCAGCTCGCGACTAGCGGGGGGTTTCGGGGCCTACGAGCAGTACTTC
TRBV19	.	TRBJ2-2	.	CASRPGHNTGELFF	TGTGCCAGCAGGCCGGGACATAACACCGGGGAGCTGTTTTTT
TRBV6-6	.	TRBJ2-1	TRBD2	CASSPWTSGYNEQFF	TGTGCCAGCAGTCCGTGGACTAGCGGCTACAATGAGCAGTTCTTC
TRBV15	.	TRBJ2-1	TRBD2	CATSREGMAATSGDYNEQFF	TGTGCCACCAGCAGAGAAGGAATGGCTGCGACTAGCGGGGACTACAATGAGCAGTTCTTC
TRBV11-2	.	TRBJ1-4	.	CASSFGHANEKLFF	TGTGCCAGCAGCTTCGGACACGCGAATGAAAAACTGTTTTTT
TRBV4-3	few	TRBJ2-7	.	CASSQDAGQEQYF	TGCGCCAGCAGCCAAGATGCAGGGCAGGAGCAGTACTTC
TRBV7-8	once	TRBJ2-2	.	CASTPGFRGVTGELFF	TGTGCCAGCACCCCCGGGTTCAGGGGGGTCACCGGGGAGCTGTTTTTT
TRBV30	.	TRBJ2-1	.	CAWNKQGYNEQFF	TGTGCCTGGAATAAACAGGGTTACAATGAGCAGTTCTTC
TRBV11-2	.	TRBJ1-2	.	CASSLGANYGYTF	TGTGCCAGCAGCTTAGGCGCTAACTATGGCTACACCTTC
TRBV15	.	TRBJ1-6	.	CATSRDSSYNSPLHF	TGTGCCACCAGCAGAGATAGCTCCTATAATTCACCCCTCCACTTT
TRBV18	.	TRBJ1-1	.	CASSPVGVIGYEAFF	TGTGCCAGCTCACCGGTCGGGGTAATTGGCTACGAAGCTTTCTTT
TRBV5-4	.	TRBJ2-7	TRBD1	CASSVDRASEQYF	TGTGCCAGCAGCGTAGACAGGGCTAGCGAGCAGTACTTC
TRBV6-5	.	TRBJ2-7	.	CASSYSTAGYYEQYF	TGTGCCAGCAGTTACTCGACCGCAGGGTACTACGAGCAGTACTTC
TRBV29-1	.	TRBJ2-1	TRBD2	CSVESSGRPNEQFF	TGCAGCGTTGAAAGTAGCGGGAGACCCAATGAGCAGTTCTTC
TRBV29-1	.	TRBJ1-1	.	CSVLGGLNTEAFF	TGCAGCGTTTTGGGGGGGCTGAACACTGAAGCTTTCTTT
TRBV28	few	TRBJ2-5	.	CASSFLGGRRVETQYF	TGTGCCAGCAGTTTCCTTGGCGGTAGGAGGGTTGAGACCCAGTACTTC
TRBV28	.	TRBJ2-3	TRBD1	CASRRGTAYTDTQYF	TGTGCCAGCAGAAGGGGGACAGCCTACACAGATACGCAGTATTTT
TRBV9	once	TRBJ2-7	TRBD2	CASSVEASGSNKQYF	TGTGCCAGCAGCGTAGAGGCTAGCGGGAGCAATAAGCAGTACTTC
TRBV7-2	.	TRBJ1-1	.	CASSPRGSQGTEAFF	TGTGCCAGCAGCCCACGAGGTTCTCAGGGCACTGAAGCTTTCTTT
TRBV10-3	.	TRBJ1-1	TRBD1	CAISAFGQEMEAFF	TGTGCCATCAGTGCTTTCGGACAGGAGATGGAAGCTTTCTTT
TRBV7-8	.	TRBJ2-7	TRBD2	CASSSAGLVYEQYF	TGTGCCAGCAGCTCCGCGGGACTAGTCTACGAGCAGTACTTC
TRBV27	.	TRBJ2-7	.	CASSLWATSSYEQYF	TGTGCCAGCAGTTTATGGGCGACCAGCTCCTACGAGCAGTACTTC
TRBV7-8	.	TRBJ1-1	.	CASSFMTVPNTEAFF	TGTGCCAGCAGCTTTATGACAGTACCGAACACTGAAGCTTTCTTT
TRBV27	.	TRBJ1-5	.	CASSRDGGKPQHF	TGTGCCAGCAGCAGGGACGGGGGGAAGCCCCAGCATTTT
TRBV28	.	TRBJ2-2	.	CASSRLGWAGELFF	TGTGCCAGCAGTAGACTAGGGTGGGCCGGGGAGCTGTTTTTT
TRBV4-2	.	TRBJ2-5	TRBD2	CASSQVSATSDQETQYF	TGTGCCAGCAGCCAAGTATCTGCCACTAGCGACCAAGAGACCCAGTACTTC
TRBV28	.	TRBJ2-7	TRBD1	CASRTWDRAYEQYF	TGTGCCAGCAGGACTTGGGACAGAGCCTACGAGCAGTACTTC
TRBV7-8	.	TRBJ2-7	TRBD2	CASSLVGTSEYEQYF	TGTGCCAGCAGCTTAGTCGGGACTAGCGAATACGAGCAGTACTTC
TRBV21-1	.	TRBJ2-1	.	CASSKEGGREGKGEQFF	TGTGCCAGCAGCAAAGAAGGGGGACGGGAGGGAAAGGGTGAGCAGTTCTTC
TRBV7-2	few	TRBJ2-1	TRBD2	CASRLQREGLNEQFF	TGTGCCAGCAGACTACAGCGGGAGGGCCTGAATGAGCAGTTCTTC
TRBV28	few	TRBJ1-1	.	CASSINRVNTEAFF	TGTGCCAGCAGTATCAACAGGGTGAACACTGAAGCTTTCTTT
TRBV9	.	TRBJ2-1	TRBD2	CASSSSGTLYDEQFF	TGTGCCAGCAGCTCTAGCGGGACGTTGTACGATGAGCAGTTCTTC
TRBV7-2	.	TRBJ2-7	TRBD2	CASSDIAGGVREQYF	TGTGCCAGCAGTGATATAGCGGGGGGGGTCCGGGAGCAGTACTTC
TRBV30	once	TRBJ2-1	.	CAGSTGSSYNEQFF	TGTGCCGGCTCAACAGGGTCGTCCTACAATGAGCAGTTCTTC
TRBV10-3	.	TRBJ1-4	.	CVISESRREEEKLFF	TGTGTCATCAGTGAGTCGAGGAGGGAGGAGGAAAAACTGTTTTTT
TRBV30	.	TRBJ1-3	.	CAWTGEGVTIYF	TGTGCCTGGACCGGCGAGGGAGTGACCATATATTTT
TRBV2	.	TRBJ2-3	TRBD1	CATSRTGGRMDTQYF	TGTGCCACCTCCCGGACAGGGGGAAGGATGGATACGCAGTATTTT